What follows are 22 T cell receptor beta chains derived from one specimen sequenced in a study of cytomegalovirus exposure and HLA in healthy donors. With 60 Vbeta and 13 Jbeta primers, the PCR was carried out. Sequencing used immunoSEQ multiplex PCR; TCRdb keeps in-frame clones, though not all of them. The sample shows some 140,000 clones, roughly 9.6% of them seen only once. The sample comprised PBMCs. These receptors originate from a woman between 35 and 50 years old in good health and CMV-seropositive.

This clone was recorded a few times. The CDR3 DNA reads TGCGCCAGCAGCTTGGGCACAGGGATAGGATATGGCTACACCTTC. Its protein product is CASSLGTGIGYGYTF. This chain uses TRBV5-1 with TRBJ1-2, with D maybe TRBD1 (6 bases). Germline V gene lookup returns CDR1 SGHRS and CDR2 YFSETQ. The V gene lost 0 bases and the J gene lost 5 bases, with 14 bases spanning the gap. CDR3 length: 15 amino acids. Combining the CDR3 with reference TRBV5-1 and TRBJ1-2 gives the whole variable domain KAGVTQTPRYLIKTRGQQVTLSCSPISGHRSVSWYQQTPGQGLQFLFEYFSETQRNKGNFPGRFSGRQFSNSRSEMNVSTLELGDSALYLCASSLGTGIGYGYTFGSGTRLTVV.

This clone was found a few times. The CDR3 reads CASRQLDTGNTIYF. The CDR3 DNA is TGTGCCAGCAGACAACTAGACACTGGAAACACCATATATTTT. V and J are TRBV6-1 and TRBJ1-3, with no clear D. V dropped 6 bases and J dropped 2 bases, with 11 bases sitting between them. The CDR3 contains 14 residues. Germline CDR1 is MNHNS and CDR2 is SASEGT.

This chain's CDR3 is CASSGGHGDSPLHF. The CDR3 nucleotides are TGCGCCAGCAGCGGGGGACACGGAGATTCACCCCTCCACTTT. V and J are TRBV5-1 and TRBJ1-6; maybe TRBD1 (6 bases). From germline, CDR1 is SGHRS and CDR2 YFSETQ. CDR3 length: 14 amino acids. Trimming shortened V by 4 bases and J by 8 bases, and 13 bases separated the two germline ends.

This clone was detected a few times. V and J are TRBV7-8 and TRBJ1-5; the D is unclear. In germline, CDR1 is SGHVS, CDR2 FQNEAQ. CDR3 length equals 15 residues. V lost 1 base, J lost 4 bases, and 11 bases lay in between. In nucleotides, the CDR3 is TGTGCCAGCAGCTTAGGAGGGTTCGGGAATCAGCCCCAGCATTTT. It codes for CASSLGGFGNQPQHF. The full variable domain, rest sourced from reference TRBV7-8 and TRBJ1-5, is GAGVSQSPRYKVAKRGQDVALRCDPISGHVSLFWYQQALGQGPEFLTYFQNEAQLDKSGLPSDRFFAERPEGSVSTLKIQRTQQEDSAVYLCASSLGGFGNQPQHFGDGTRLSIL.

This clone occurred a few times. CDR3: CASRVAGGLGDTQYF. The CDR3 DNA reads as TGTGCCAGCAGGGTTGCGGGGGGCCTTGGAGATACGCAGTATTTT. The gene calls are TRBV2 and TRBJ2-3; 8 nucleotides match TRBD2. CDR1 and CDR2 from the germline V gene are SNHLY and FYNNEI. The V segment lost 6 bases and the J segment 5 bases; nucleotides outside the gene matches: 10. The CDR3 is 15 amino acids.

The chain has TRBV9 and TRBJ1-2; D unresolved. The CDR3 sequence is 15 residues long. CDR1 is SGDLS and CDR2 is YYNGEE in the germline V gene. V was clipped by 2 bases and J by 3 bases, with 14 bases between them. Here the CDR3 reads CASSVFSAGDYGYTF. As DNA, the CDR3 is TGTGCCAGCAGCGTGTTTTCAGCCGGGGACTATGGCTACACCTTC. The complete variable domain, with remaining parts taken from reference TRBV9 and TRBJ1-2, reads DSGVTQTPKHLITATGQRVTLRCSPRSGDLSVYWYQQSLDQGLQFLIQYYNGEERAKGNILERFSAQQFPDLHSELNLSSLELGDSALYFCASSVFSAGDYGYTFGSGTRLTVV.

This clone has only a few counts. The rearrangement joins TRBV5-1 to TRBJ1-2; maybe TRBD1 (6 bases). Trimming stripped 4 bases from V and 2 bases from J, with 12 bases between. Germline assignment: CDR1 SGHRS and CDR2 YFSETQ. This CDR3 spans 14 amino acids. The CDR3 spells CASSRGQRNYGYTF. In nucleotides, the CDR3 is TGCGCCAGCAGCCGTGGACAGCGAAACTATGGCTACACCTTC. The full variable domain, its missing parts supplied by reference TRBV5-1 and TRBJ1-2, is KAGVTQTPRYLIKTRGQQVTLSCSPISGHRSVSWYQQTPGQGLQFLFEYFSETQRNKGNFPGRFSGRQFSNSRSEMNVSTLELGDSALYLCASSRGQRNYGYTFGSGTRLTVV.

This chain uses TRBV13 with TRBJ2-3; D might be TRBD2 (6 bases). Between the trimmed V and J ends, which lost 2 bases and 5 bases, there was a span of 17 bases. CDR1 PRHDT and CDR2 FYEKMQ come from the germline V gene (reference sequence). CDR3 size: 16 residues. This CDR3 is CASSLMRGDGGDTQYF. In DNA form, the CDR3 reads TGTGCCAGCAGCTTAATGCGGGGAGACGGGGGAGATACGCAGTATTTT.

The chain uses TRBV21-1 and TRBJ1-1; TRBD1, as called in the table, went unchecked against the DNA. TRBV21-1 represents a pseudogene. The CDR3 covers 17 residues. The CDR3 reads CASSRAGGGLLNTEAFF. The DNA of the CDR3 is TGTGCCAGCAGCAGGGCAGGGGGTGGGTTATTGAACACTGAAGCTTTCTTT.

Ten or more counts support this clone. The V and J genes are TRBV7-9 and TRBJ2-6, with 7 bases that match TRBD1. Looked up from germline, CDR1 is SEHNR and CDR2 is FQNEAQ (reference sequence). The CDR3 has 18 amino acids. V lost 5 bases, J lost 0 bases, and 10 bases stayed unmatched. The CDR3 region is CASSTTGQLYSGANVLTF. The CDR3, as DNA: TGTGCCAGCAGCACCACGGGACAGTTATACTCTGGGGCCAACGTCCTGACTTTC.

This chain uses TRBV6-1 with TRBJ1-2, with unresolved D. The V end lost 1 base, the J end lost 7 bases, and 10 bases lay between the germline ends. Per germline, CDR1 MNHNS and CDR2 SASEGT. This CDR3 contains 13 residues. The CDR3 nucleotides read TGTGCCAGCAGTGAAGTCCTGGGAGGTGGCTACACCTTC. This encodes CASSEVLGGGYTF.

The chain couples TRBV10-2 to TRBJ1-5, with 8 nucleotides matching TRBD1. V lost 5 bases to trimming and J lost 7 bases; unmatched junction nucleotides: 4. Germline V CDR1 and CDR2: WSHSY, SAAADI. The CDR3 is 13 residues long. The CDR3 DNA reads as TGCGCCAGCAGTATTGGGACAGGACAGCCCCAGCATTTT. Encoded protein: CASSIGTGQPQHF.

In this sample, this clone turned up a few times. The chain uses TRBV6-1 and TRBJ2-2; possible D gene TRBD1, 6 bases. The CDR3 runs to 15 residues. Germline lookup yields CDR1 MNHNS and CDR2 SASEGT. The V and J ends lost 2 bases and 3 bases respectively, with 10 bases between them. CDR3 protein: CASSETGTYTGELFF. For the CDR3, the DNA is TGTGCCAGCAGTGAAACCGGGACATACACCGGGGAGCTGTTTTTT.

The chain recombines TRBV6-1 with TRBJ2-5; a possible D gene is TRBD1 (6 bases). The V gene lost 6 bases and the J gene lost 2 bases, with 13 bases spanning the gap. Per the germline V gene, CDR1 is MNHNS and CDR2 is SASEGT. This CDR3 is built from 14 residues. Here the CDR3 DNA reads TGTGCCAGCAGCCCGGGACATACTCAAGAGACCCAGTACTTC. Protein: CASSPGHTQETQYF.

This clone has ten or more counts. The chain has TRBV6-5 and TRBJ2-2; a weak D match, TRBD2 (5 bases). The CDR3 is 15 amino acids. V lost 0 bases and J 6 bases, leaving 11 bases between the germline ends. The germline gives CDR1 MNHEY, CDR2 SVGAGI. CDR3 in DNA: TGTGCCAGCAGTTACTCGATCGGGGAATCCGGGGAGCTGTTTTTT. Its protein is CASSYSIGESGELFF.

This clone was seen a handful of times. The chain combines TRBV7-2 with TRBJ1-1; D is unclear. Germline CDR1 and CDR2: SGHTA and FQGNSA. V was cut by 0 bases and J by 4 bases, with 9 bases left in between. CDR3 length: 14 amino acids. CDR3: CASSLARVGTEAFF. The CDR3 region has the DNA TGTGCCAGCAGCTTAGCCCGGGTTGGCACTGAAGCTTTCTTT.

This clone was seen a handful of times. V gene TRBV6-6 combines with J gene TRBJ1-1; perhaps TRBD1 as D (6 bases). V lost 6 bases and J 4 bases, leaving 18 bases between the germline ends. Germline values: CDR1 MNHNY, CDR2 SVGAGI (reference sequence). There are 15 residues in the CDR3. The CDR3 sequence: CASSQSPSGATEAFF. In DNA, the CDR3 is TGTGCCAGCAGCCAGTCTCCATCAGGGGCCACTGAAGCTTTCTTT.

The rearrangement links TRBV5-1 to TRBJ2-1, with TRBD1 as a possible D gene (6 bases). The CDR3 totals 14 residues. Germline CDR1 SGHRS, CDR2 YFSETQ. V was pared by 5 bases and J by 10 bases, with 19 bases between. The CDR3 spells CASRYSPPGQEQFF. The CDR3 region has the DNA TGCGCCAGCAGATATTCTCCCCCAGGACAGGAGCAGTTCTTC.

The gene calls are TRBV2 and TRBJ1-1; D not resolved. Trimming shortened V by 7 bases and J by 12 bases, and 18 bases separated the two germline ends. CDR3 size: 12 residues. The germline CDR1 and CDR2 sequences are SNHLY and FYNNEI. The CDR3 sequence is CASNYGGGRSFF. Here the CDR3 DNA reads TGTGCCAGCAATTACGGCGGAGGGAGGTCTTTCTTT.

V is TRBV9 and J is TRBJ2-7, with D possibly matching TRBD2 (5 bases). The CDR3 runs to 15 residues. V lost 4 bases, J lost 9 bases, and 23 bases lay in between. In germline, CDR1 is SGDLS, CDR2 YYNGEE. The CDR3 spells CASSQGRGFAGRQYF. Written as DNA, the CDR3 is TGTGCCAGCAGCCAAGGTCGGGGTTTTGCCGGTCGGCAGTACTTC.

This clone has more than one count but fewer than ten. The rearrangement joins TRBV27 to TRBJ1-1; D possibly corresponds to TRBD1 (5 bases). V lost 5 bases and J lost 2, with 12 bases in between. Germline V lookup: CDR1 MNHEY, CDR2 SMNVEV (reference sequence). This CDR3 contains 14 residues. The CDR3 DNA reads as TGTGCCAGCAGTAGGACGGACATTAACACTGAAGCTTTCTTT. Protein product: CASSRTDINTEAFF.

A few counts support this clone. This chain uses TRBV7-2 with TRBJ2-7; D might be TRBD1 (5 bases). V lost 1 base, J lost 0 bases, and 7 bases lay in between. This CDR3 spans 14 amino acids. Germline V gene sequence: CDR1 SGHTA, CDR2 FQGNSA. In DNA form, the CDR3 reads TGTGCCAGCAGCTTAGTAGGGGCCTCCTACGAGCAGTACTTC. It encodes CASSLVGASYEQYF. The whole variable domain, remainder taken from reference TRBV7-2 and TRBJ2-7, is GAGVSQSPSNKVTEKGKDVELRCDPISGHTALYWYRQSLGQGLEFLIYFQGNSAPDKSGLPSDRFSAERTGGSVSTLTIQRTQQEDSAVYLCASSLVGASYEQYFGPGTRLTVT.